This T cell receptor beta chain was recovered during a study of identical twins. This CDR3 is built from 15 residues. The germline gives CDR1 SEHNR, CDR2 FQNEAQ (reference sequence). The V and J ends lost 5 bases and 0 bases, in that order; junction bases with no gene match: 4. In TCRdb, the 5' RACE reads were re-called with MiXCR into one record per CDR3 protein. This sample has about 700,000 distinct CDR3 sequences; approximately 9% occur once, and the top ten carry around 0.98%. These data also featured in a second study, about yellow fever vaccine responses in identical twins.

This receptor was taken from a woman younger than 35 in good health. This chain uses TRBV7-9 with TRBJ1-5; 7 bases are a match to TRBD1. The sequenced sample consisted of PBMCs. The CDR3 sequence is CASSGQVHSNQPQHF. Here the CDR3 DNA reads TGTGCCAGCAGCGGACAGGTTCATAGCAATCAGCCCCAGCATTTT.